The next 27 T cell receptor beta chains were all read from a single sample in a study of T cell responses to AZD1222 COVID-19 vaccine. The method was immunoSEQ multiplex PCR; TCRdb's version includes in-frame clones alone and lacks a portion of them. The data show just under 80,000 clones, about 92% seen once. The input for sequencing was peripheral blood, taken 28 days after the second AZD1222 dose. The receptor source for this set is an adult who received the AZD1222 COVID-19 vaccine.

The chain links TRBV30 to TRBJ2-7; D gene ambiguous. Between the trimmed V and J ends, which lost 5 bases and 2 bases, there was a span of 10 bases. The length of the CDR3 is 12 residues. Germline assignment: CDR1 GTSNPN and CDR2 SVGIG (reference sequence). CDR3 loop: CAWLREAYEQYF. DNA of the CDR3: TGTGCCTGGTTAAGGGAAGCCTACGAGCAGTACTTC.

J is TRBJ1-5 and V is TRBV30; D possibly corresponds to TRBD1 (5 bases). The germline V gene has CDR1 GTSNPN and CDR2 SVGIG (reference sequence). Between the trimmed V and J ends, which lost 4 bases and 0 bases, there was a span of 7 bases. The CDR3 has 13 residues. CDR3 coding DNA: TGTGCCTGGAACGGGGGTAGCAATCAGCCCCAGCATTTT. This translates into CAWNGGSNQPQHF.

The chain is built from TRBV29-1 and TRBJ1-3; no clear D. The V end lost 2 bases, the J end lost 7 bases, and 12 bases lay between the germline ends. This CDR3 comprises 13 residues. The germline V gene has CDR1 SQVTM and CDR2 ANQGSEA. The DNA for the CDR3 is TGCAGCGTTGAAACACGAAACGGGAACACCATATATTTT. Amino acid sequence: CSVETRNGNTIYF.

The CDR3 sequence is CATSGEDEKLFF. As DNA, the CDR3 is TGTGCCACGTCCGGGGAGGACGAAAAACTGTTTTTT. The rearrangement links TRBV6-5 to TRBJ1-4, with D hard to call. V was cut by 10 bases and J by 8 bases, with 14 bases left in between. Germline CDR1 is MNHEY and CDR2 is SVGAGI. The CDR3 runs to 12 residues.

In this sample, this clone turned up once. The chain recombines TRBV12-3 or TRBV12-4 with TRBJ2-5; weak D call: TRBD2 (5 bases). Trimming shortened V by 3 bases and J by 4 bases, and 9 bases separated the two germline ends. This CDR3 contains 13 residues. In nucleotides, the CDR3 is TGTGCCAGCAGTTTGGGAGATCGAGAGACCCAGTACTTC. It specifies CASSLGDRETQYF.

The chain uses TRBV10-3 and TRBJ2-3; D gene uncertain. The CDR3 consists of 13 residues. Trimming left V 0 bases short and J 7 bases short, with 8 bases between. Germline CDR1 reads ENHRY; CDR2 reads SYGVKD. CDR3 region: CAISESPSHTQYF. As DNA, the CDR3 is TGTGCCATCAGTGAGTCCCCGAGTCATACGCAGTATTTT.

The J gene is TRBJ2-2, the V gene TRBV7-9, with 9 bases aligning to TRBD2. Germline trimming cut 3 bases from V and 5 bases from J; bases unmatched to any gene: 10. Germline V gene sequence: CDR1 SEHNR, CDR2 FQNEAQ (reference sequence). The CDR3 length is 17 residues. The CDR3 DNA reads TGTGCCAGCAGCTTCACTTTAGCGGGAGAGCCGACCGGGGAGCTGTTTTTT. Translated: CASSFTLAGEPTGELFF.

The genes are TRBV5-4 and TRBJ2-3, with 12 bases aligning to TRBD2. Germline V CDR1 and CDR2: SGHNT, YYREEE (reference sequence). This CDR3 is 16 amino acids long. Unmatched junction bases numbered 4, after V lost 2 bases and J lost 3 bases. CDR3 DNA sequence: TGTGCCAGCAGCTTACGGACTAGCGGGATAACAGATACGCAGTATTTT. It encodes CASSLRTSGITDTQYF.

The chain joins TRBV5-4 to TRBJ2-5; no reliable D call. The V gene lost 2 bases and the J gene lost 3 bases, with 11 bases spanning the gap. Germline V lookup: CDR1 SGHNT, CDR2 YYREEE (reference sequence). This CDR3 has 14 residues. CDR3 bases: TGTGCCAGCAGCTTTATCGGCCGGGAAGAGACCCAGTACTTC. As protein: CASSFIGREETQYF.

The chain uses TRBV11-2 and TRBJ1-5, with 8 positions matching TRBD1. With V trimmed by 5 bases and J by 3 bases, 6 bases remained unmatched. The germline V gene encodes CDR1 SGHAT and CDR2 FQNNGV. The CDR3 covers 15 residues. The chain's CDR3 is CASSPDRGDNQPQHF. The CDR3 DNA sequence: TGTGCCAGCAGCCCCGACAGGGGCGACAATCAGCCCCAGCATTTT.

The V call is TRBV7-6, the J call TRBJ2-1, with D hard to call. Germline values: CDR1 SGHVS, CDR2 FNYEAQ. V was shortened by 1 base and J by 7 bases, with 11 bases between the two germline ends. This CDR3 has 14 amino acids. The CDR3 DNA is TGTGCCAGCAGCTTAGAGCTCGACCAGAATGAGCAGTTCTTC. Its protein is CASSLELDQNEQFF.

The chain couples TRBV2 to TRBJ1-3, with TRBD1 as a possible D gene (5 bases). V lost 9 bases and J lost 0, with 12 bases in between. The length of the CDR3 is 14 residues. Germline CDR1 reads SNHLY; CDR2 reads FYNNEI. The CDR3 here is CASRSGRSGNTIYF. The CDR3, as DNA: TGTGCCAGTAGGTCGGGACGCTCTGGAAACACCATATATTTT.

The V call is TRBV3-1 (or the pseudogene TRBV3-2), the J call TRBJ1-4, with a possible D match to TRBD1 (6 bases). Looked up from germline, CDR1 is LGHDT and CDR2 is YNNKEL (reference sequence). This CDR3 contains 16 residues. Between the trimmed V and J ends, which lost 4 bases and 0 bases, there was a span of 12 bases. The CDR3 protein is CASSLTGYPTNEKLFF. The CDR3 DNA reads as TGTGCCAGCAGCCTGACAGGATATCCAACTAATGAAAAACTGTTTTTT.

This chain uses TRBV5-1 with TRBJ2-5; tentatively, D is TRBD1 (7 bases). Trimming left V 4 bases short and J 2 bases short, with 15 bases between. The length of the CDR3 is 15 residues. The germline V gene has CDR1 SGHRS and CDR2 YFSETQ. The CDR3 loop is CASSGGTVQQETQYF. The DNA of the CDR3 is TGCGCCAGCAGCGGCGGGACAGTCCAGCAAGAGACCCAGTACTTC.

The V and J genes are TRBV3-1 (or the pseudogene TRBV3-2) and TRBJ2-7; 8 positions match TRBD2. This CDR3 is built from 16 residues. The junction had 13 bases not matched to a gene; V was cut back by 6 bases and J by 3 bases. From germline, CDR1 is LGHDT and CDR2 YNNKEL (reference sequence). The CDR3 here is CASSRRGSGLGYEQYF. CDR3 sequence (DNA): TGTGCCAGCAGTCGAAGGGGGTCGGGACTAGGCTACGAGCAGTACTTC.

For the CDR3, the DNA is TGTGCCAGCAGCCCTGGGACAGCCTTCACCTACGAGCAGTACTTC. Its translation is CASSPGTAFTYEQYF. This chain links TRBV9 with TRBJ2-7, with 7 bases identical to TRBD1. The J segment lost 2 bases and the V segment lost 4 bases, leaving 9 bases of the junction unmatched. Germline V gene sequence: CDR1 SGDLS, CDR2 YYNGEE. CDR3 size: 15 residues.

This chain connects TRBV5-1 to TRBJ1-1; D ambiguous. This CDR3 is 13 amino acids long. Germline V gene data show CDR1 as SGHRS and CDR2 as YFSETQ. Deletions cut 4 bases from V and 3 bases from J, with 10 bases between. The CDR3 nucleotides are TGCGCCAGCAGCCGCGAATTTGACACTGAAGCTTTCTTT. This gives the protein CASSREFDTEAFF.

This chain joins TRBV9 and TRBJ1-1; tentative D call: TRBD1 (5 bases). The CDR3 spans 15 residues. Trimming cost V 3 bases and J 1 base, with 13 bases left between them. Germline values: CDR1 SGDLS, CDR2 YYNGEE. The CDR3 nucleotides read TGTGCCAGCAGCGCCCTACCGGGGGGGAACACTGAAGCTTTCTTT. Translation gives CASSALPGGNTEAFF.

This clone was seen once. This chain links TRBV5-1 with TRBJ1-4; D ambiguous. The V and J ends lost 2 bases and 8 bases respectively, with 13 bases between them. Looked up from germline, CDR1 is SGHRS and CDR2 is YFSETQ. CDR3 length: 14 residues. The CDR3 region has the DNA TGCGCCAGCAGCTTAGGCCACGGCGAGGAAAAACTGTTTTTT. This encodes CASSLGHGEEKLFF.

V and J are TRBV6-5 and TRBJ2-1, with D maybe TRBD2 (5 bases). The length of the CDR3 is 12 residues. V shed 6 bases and J shed 7 bases, with 10 bases lying between them. Germline assignment: CDR1 MNHEY and CDR2 SVGAGI. CDR3 in DNA: TGTGCCAGCAGGGGGAGTGATAATGAGCAGTTCTTC. Residues: CASRGSDNEQFF.

DNA of the CDR3: TGTGCCAGCAGTTACCGCCCGACCGGCTCCTACAATGAGCAGTTCTTC. Translated, it gives CASSYRPTGSYNEQFF. The chain employs TRBV6-2 or TRBV6-3 and TRBJ2-1, with no clear D. The length of the CDR3 is 16 residues. Trimming removed 2 bases from V and 0 bases from J, with 11 bases in between. CDR1 MNHEY and CDR2 SVGEGT come from the germline V gene.

The genes are TRBV5-4 and TRBJ2-7; unclear D gene. V was cut by 0 bases and J by 1 base, with 8 bases left in between. The CDR3 sequence is 14 residues long. CDR1 is SGHNT, CDR2 YYREEE, per germline (reference sequence). The CDR3: CASSLGRSSYEQYF. CDR3 in DNA: TGTGCCAGCAGCTTGGGGCGGTCTTCCTACGAGCAGTACTTC.

The chain links TRBV2 to TRBJ2-5; D unresolved. The CDR3 has 15 residues. The V gene lost 3 bases and the J gene lost 5 bases, with 16 bases spanning the gap. Germline CDR1 reads SNHLY; CDR2 reads FYNNEI. CDR3 in amino acids: CASSDSFSGGETQYF. Written as DNA, the CDR3 is TGTGCCAGCAGTGATAGCTTTTCAGGTGGGGAGACCCAGTACTTC.

This chain links TRBV12-1 with TRBJ2-7; the D segment call TRBD2 is taken from the table without a DNA check. TRBV12-1 is listed as a pseudogene. This CDR3 spans 16 amino acids. The CDR3 region has the DNA TGTGCCAGCAGCTTTAACCCTAGCCATCTTACCTACGAGCAGTACTTC. As protein: CASSFNPSHLTYEQYF.

The chain employs TRBV19 and TRBJ1-2, with TRBD1 matching over 8 bases. The CDR3 is 14 amino acids. V gave up 6 bases and J gave up 7 bases; unmatched junction bases: 10. CDR1 is LNHDA and CDR2 is SQIVND in the germline V gene (reference sequence). The CDR3, as DNA: TGTGCCAGTAGCCGGGACAGGAGTGCGGGTGGCTACACCTTC. It yields the protein CASSRDRSAGGYTF.

The chain employs TRBV9 and TRBJ1-4; 7 nucleotides line up with TRBD1. V trimming: 1 base; J trimming: 8 bases; junction bases outside the gene matches: 8. The CDR3 totals 15 residues. Germline V gene lookup returns CDR1 SGDLS and CDR2 YYNGEE. CDR3 nucleotides: TGTGCCAGCAGCGTATTGACAGGGTCGGAAGAAAAACTGTTTTTT. It yields the protein CASSVLTGSEEKLFF.

The chain is built from TRBV24-1 and TRBJ1-2; unclear D gene. Germline CDR1 reads KGHDR; CDR2 reads SFDVKD. This CDR3 region has 15 residues. V was pared by 1 base and J by 9 bases, with 17 bases between. The CDR3 loop reads CATSDFAPSTESYTF. The CDR3 DNA is TGTGCCACCAGTGATTTTGCCCCCTCCACTGAAAGCTACACCTTC.